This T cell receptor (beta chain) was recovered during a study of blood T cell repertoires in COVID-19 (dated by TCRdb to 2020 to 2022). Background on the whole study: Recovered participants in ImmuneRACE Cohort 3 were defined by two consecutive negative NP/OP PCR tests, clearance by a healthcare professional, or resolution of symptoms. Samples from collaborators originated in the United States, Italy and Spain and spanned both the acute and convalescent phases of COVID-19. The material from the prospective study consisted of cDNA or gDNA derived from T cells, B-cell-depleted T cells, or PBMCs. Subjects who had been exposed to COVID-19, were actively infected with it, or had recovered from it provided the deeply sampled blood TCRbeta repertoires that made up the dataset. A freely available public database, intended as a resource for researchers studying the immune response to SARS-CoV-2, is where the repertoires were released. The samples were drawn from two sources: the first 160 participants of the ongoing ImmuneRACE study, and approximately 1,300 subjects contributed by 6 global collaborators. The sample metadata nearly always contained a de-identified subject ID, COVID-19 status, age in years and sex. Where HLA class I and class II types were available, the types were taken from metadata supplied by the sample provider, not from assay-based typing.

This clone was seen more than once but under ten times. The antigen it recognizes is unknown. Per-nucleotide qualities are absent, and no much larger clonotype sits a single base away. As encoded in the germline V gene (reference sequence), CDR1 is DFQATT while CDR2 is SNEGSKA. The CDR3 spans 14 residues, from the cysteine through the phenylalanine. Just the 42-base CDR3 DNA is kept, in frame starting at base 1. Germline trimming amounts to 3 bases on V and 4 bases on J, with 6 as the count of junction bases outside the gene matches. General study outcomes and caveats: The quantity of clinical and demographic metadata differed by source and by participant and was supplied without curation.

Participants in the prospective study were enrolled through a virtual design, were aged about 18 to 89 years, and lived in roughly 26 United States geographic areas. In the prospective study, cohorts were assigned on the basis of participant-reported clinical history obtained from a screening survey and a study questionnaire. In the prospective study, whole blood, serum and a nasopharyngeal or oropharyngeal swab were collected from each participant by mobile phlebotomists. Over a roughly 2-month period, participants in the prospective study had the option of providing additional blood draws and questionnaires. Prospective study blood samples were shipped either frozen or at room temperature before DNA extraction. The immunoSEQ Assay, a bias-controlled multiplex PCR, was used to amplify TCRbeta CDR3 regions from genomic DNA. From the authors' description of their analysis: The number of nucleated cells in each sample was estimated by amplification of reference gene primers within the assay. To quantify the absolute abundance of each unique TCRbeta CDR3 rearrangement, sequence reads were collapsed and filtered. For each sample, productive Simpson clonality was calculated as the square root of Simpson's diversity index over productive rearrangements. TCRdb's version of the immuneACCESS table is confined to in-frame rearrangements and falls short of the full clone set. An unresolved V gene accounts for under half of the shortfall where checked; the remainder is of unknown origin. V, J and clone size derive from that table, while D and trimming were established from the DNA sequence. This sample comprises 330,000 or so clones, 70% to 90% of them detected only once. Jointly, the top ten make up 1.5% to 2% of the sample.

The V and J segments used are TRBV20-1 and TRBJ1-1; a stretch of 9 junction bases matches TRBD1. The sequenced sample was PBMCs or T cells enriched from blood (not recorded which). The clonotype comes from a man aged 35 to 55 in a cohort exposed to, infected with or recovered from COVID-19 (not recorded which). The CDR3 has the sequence CSASKQGAGTEAFF. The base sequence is TGCAGTGCTAGTAAACAGGGGGCAGGCACTGAAGCTTTCTTT.